This TCR beta chain appears in the sequencing data of a study of cytomegalovirus exposure and HLA in healthy donors. This CDR3 has 11 residues. Between the trimmed V and J ends, which lost 7 bases and 6 bases, there was a span of 10 bases. Germline V CDR1 and CDR2: SEHNR, FQNEAQ (reference sequence). With 60 Vbeta and 13 Jbeta primers, the PCR was carried out. Clones were sequenced by immunoSEQ multiplex PCR, and TCRdb holds only the in-frame ones, with some missing. The sample shows around 150,000 clones, 77% of them seen only once. This sequence joins TRBV7-9 and TRBJ2-7; perhaps TRBD2 as D (5 bases). Sequencing input: PBMCs. The clonotype comes from a man in his fifties in good health and CMV-seropositive. The CDR3 reads CASNNRGEQYF. In DNA, the CDR3 is TGTGCCAGCAATAATCGGGGCGAGCAGTACTTC.